A single sample gave rise to the 31 T cell receptor beta chains below, sequenced in a study of shared clonotypes between healthy human individuals. Generated by immunoSEQ multiplex PCR, the TCRdb table keeps only in-frame clones and is missing some. The table includes more than 400,000 clones, roughly 95% detected once. Material for sequencing was naive CD4+ T cells sorted from blood. Noted subset: CD45RA+ positively selected. All receptors derive from a woman aged 25-40 years in good health.

The V and J genes are TRBV15 and TRBJ1-5; D not resolved. Trimming took off 0 bases at V and 6 bases at J, with 9 bases between the two ends. Per germline, CDR1 LNHNV and CDR2 YYDKDF (reference sequence). The CDR3 has 14 residues. The CDR3 nucleotides are TGTGCCACCAGCAGAGATCGGGGTTTTCAGCCCCAGCATTTT. Translation: CATSRDRGFQPQHF.

The chain is built from TRBV19 and TRBJ1-1, with 7 bases identical to TRBD1. The CDR3 covers 13 residues. The V gene's germline CDR1 is LNHDA and CDR2 SQIVND (reference sequence). V gave up 7 bases and J gave up 3 bases; unmatched junction bases: 5. The CDR3 bases are TGTGCCAGTAAGACAGGGTGGGACACTGAAGCTTTCTTT. This gives the protein CASKTGWDTEAFF.

The chain links TRBV7-2 to TRBJ2-1, with 11 positions matching TRBD1. V lost 5 bases and J lost 3; bases outside the gene matches: 3. The germline gives CDR1 SGHTA, CDR2 FQGNSA. CDR3 length: 15 amino acids. For the CDR3, the DNA is TGTGCCAGCAGCGACGGGACAGGGGGCTACAATGAGCAGTTCTTC. Its protein is CASSDGTGGYNEQFF.

This chain joins TRBV28 and TRBJ1-4, with D maybe TRBD1 (5 bases). Germline loops: CDR1 MDHEN, CDR2 SYDVKM. The CDR3 is made up of 13 amino acids. The V end lost 6 bases, the J end lost 8 bases, and 13 bases lay between the germline ends. This CDR3 is CASRPRESEKLFF. The CDR3 nucleotides read TGTGCCAGCAGACCCAGGGAATCCGAAAAACTGTTTTTT.

The J gene is TRBJ2-5, the V gene TRBV27, with a tentative D call TRBD2 (6 bases). The DNA end favors TRBJ2-7, so the J call may be wrong. This CDR3 is 14 amino acids long. The germline V gene has CDR1 MNHEY and CDR2 SMNVEV (reference sequence). Here the CDR3 DNA reads TGTGCCAGCAGTTTAAAGGGAGCGGGCTACGAGCAGTACTTC. Translating gives CASSLKGAGYEQYF.

The chain combines TRBV14 with TRBJ2-2; 8 bases fit TRBD2. The germline CDR1 and CDR2 sequences are SGHDN and FVKESK. After removal of 3 bases from V and 6 bases from J, the junction contained 9 bases not matched to a gene. The CDR3 totals 16 residues. The DNA for the CDR3 is TGTGCCAGCAGCCATATAGCGGGAAAGGGCCCCGGGGAGCTGTTTTTT. Amino acids: CASSHIAGKGPGELFF.

The V call is TRBV11-2, the J call TRBJ2-1, with TRBD2 matching over 13 bases. Unmatched junction bases numbered 4, after V lost 4 bases and J lost 7 bases. CDR1 SGHAT and CDR2 FQNNGV come from the germline V gene. The CDR3 runs 15 residues. The CDR3 spells CASSSGLAGLNEQFF. CDR3 sequence (DNA): TGTGCCAGCAGCTCGGGACTAGCGGGGTTAAATGAGCAGTTCTTC. Based on the CDR3 plus reference TRBV11-2 and TRBJ2-1, the full variable domain is EAGVAQSPRYKIIEKRQSVAFWCNPISGHATLYWYQQILGQGPKLLIQFQNNGVVDDSQLPKDRFSAERLKGVDSTLKIQPAKLEDSAVYLCASSSGLAGLNEQFFGPGTRLTVL.

This clone appeared once. The same CDR3 also results from other DNA sequences found in this sample. V gene TRBV7-2 combines with J gene TRBJ1-1, with D tentatively TRBD1 (5 bases). The germline V gene encodes CDR1 SGHTA and CDR2 FQGNSA. The V end was cut by 0 bases, the J end by 0 bases, with 8 bases between. CDR3 size: 15 residues. The CDR3: CASSLALGVNTEAFF. CDR3 bases: TGTGCCAGCAGCTTAGCGTTGGGGGTGAACACTGAAGCTTTCTTT.

This chain connects TRBV19 to TRBJ1-2; D not certain. V lost 1 base, J lost 0 bases, and 6 bases lay in between. The CDR3 has 14 amino acids. The germline gives CDR1 LNHDA, CDR2 SQIVND (reference sequence). CDR3 residues: CASSIVSANYGYTF. The CDR3 DNA reads as TGTGCCAGTAGTATAGTTTCCGCTAACTATGGCTACACCTTC.

The CDR3 nucleotides read TGTGCCAGCAGTTTAGCGGGGGGATTACAGTTCTTC. This sequence encodes CASSLAGGLQFF. The gene calls are TRBV28 and TRBJ2-1, with 8 bases identical to TRBD2. The CDR3 covers 12 residues. CDR1 is MDHEN, CDR2 SYDVKM, per germline. Losses at the gene ends were 2 bases for V and 13 bases for J; bases not matched to a gene: 4.

V gene TRBV7-9 combines with J gene TRBJ2-1; TRBD2 matches 13 bases. The trim removed 6 bases at V and 0 bases at J, leaving 11 bases unmatched. This CDR3 contains 19 residues. Germline CDR1 is SEHNR and CDR2 is FQNEAQ (reference sequence). The CDR3, as DNA: TGTGCCAGCAGGAAAACCGGGACTAGCGGGGCCGGCTCCTACAATGAGCAGTTCTTC. This translates into CASRKTGTSGAGSYNEQFF.

This chain links TRBV28 with TRBJ2-3, with 10 bases identical to TRBD2. The germline CDR1 and CDR2 sequences are MDHEN and SYDVKM. The J segment lost 1 base and the V segment lost 7 bases, leaving 14 bases of the junction unmatched. The CDR3 is 18 residues long. The CDR3 region has the DNA TGTGCCAGCATCCCAATGCCCACTAGCGGGATTGGCACAGATACGCAGTATTTT. Translating it yields CASIPMPTSGIGTDTQYF.

In the case of this clone: The sample carries other DNA sequences with the same CDR3. The chain carries TRBV28 and TRBJ1-1; D perhaps matches TRBD1 (5 bases). Trimming took 5 bases from V and 5 from J, leaving 9 bases between them. CDR1 and CDR2 from the germline V gene are MDHEN and SYDVKM. The CDR3 consists of 12 residues. CDR3 sequence: CASSLRVTEAFF. The CDR3 DNA reads as TGTGCCAGCAGTCTCAGGGTTACTGAAGCTTTCTTT.

The chain joins TRBV27 to TRBJ1-6; perhaps TRBD1 as D (5 bases). CDR3 length: 13 residues. Germline CDR1 reads MNHEY; CDR2 reads SMNVEV (reference sequence). The V and J ends lost 4 bases and 9 bases respectively, with 10 bases between them. Here the CDR3 reads CASSYLGGSPLHF. CDR3 coding DNA: TGTGCCAGCAGTTACCTCGGGGGTTCACCCCTCCACTTT.

This rearrangement joins TRBV6-6 to TRBJ2-1; the D gene is possibly TRBD2 (5 bases). Germline V CDR1 and CDR2: MNHNY, SVGAGI (reference sequence). This CDR3 comprises 16 residues. Trimming stripped 2 bases from V and 0 bases from J, with 11 bases between. The CDR3, as DNA: TGTGCCAGCAGTTACGGGAGACAAGCCTCCTACAATGAGCAGTTCTTC. It yields the protein CASSYGRQASYNEQFF.

The chain has TRBV5-1 and TRBJ1-4, with D unresolved. The CDR3 loop spans 16 amino acids. The V gene lost 1 base and the J gene lost 0 bases, with 10 bases spanning the gap. In germline, CDR1 is SGHRS, CDR2 YFSETQ. This chain's CDR3 is CASSLSGSATNEKLFF. The CDR3 DNA follows: TGCGCCAGCAGCTTGTCCGGCTCTGCAACTAATGAAAAACTGTTTTTT.

This sequence joins TRBV28 and TRBJ1-4; D may be TRBD1 (5 bases). V shed 4 bases and J shed 10 bases, with 13 bases lying between them. The germline V gene encodes CDR1 MDHEN and CDR2 SYDVKM. CDR3 length equals 13 residues. CDR3 amino acids: CASSSPAGGKLFF. CDR3 in DNA: TGTGCCAGCAGTTCCCCGGCTGGGGGAAAACTGTTTTTT. The full variable domain, its missing parts supplied by reference TRBV28 and TRBJ1-4, is DVKVTQSSRYLVKRTGEKVFLECVQDMDHENMFWYRQDPGLGLRLIYFSYDVKMKEKGDIPEGYSVSREKKERFSLILESASTNQTSMYLCASSSPAGGKLFFGSGTQLSVL.

The V gene is TRBV6-1, the J gene TRBJ2-7, with a weak D call TRBD2 (5 bases). Trimming shortened V by 2 bases and J by 6 bases, and 11 bases separated the two germline ends. Germline values: CDR1 MNHNS, CDR2 SASEGT. CDR3 length: 13 amino acids. The CDR3 coding sequence is TGTGCCAGCAGTGAACTAGAGGGTGGCGAGCAGTACTTC. Translation gives CASSELEGGEQYF.

This clone was recorded once. The V gene is TRBV10-1, the J gene TRBJ2-2; 10 bases match TRBD2. The germline CDR1 and CDR2 sequences are WNHNN and SYGVQD (reference sequence). This CDR3 has 18 residues. After removal of 0 bases from V and 5 bases from J, the junction contained 9 bases not matched to a gene. The CDR3 sequence: CASSESFVLAGKTGELFF. The CDR3 DNA reads TGCGCCAGCAGTGAGTCGTTTGTACTAGCGGGAAAGACCGGGGAGCTGTTTTTT.

Written as DNA, the CDR3 is TGCGCCAGCAGCTCGATAACGGGAGCGGAGACCGGGGAGCTGTTTTTT. Translated, it gives CASSSITGAETGELFF. The chain employs TRBV5-1 and TRBJ2-2, with TRBD2 as a possible D gene (6 bases). The CDR3 runs to 16 residues. V was cut by 3 bases and J by 5 bases, with 17 bases left in between. Germline assignment: CDR1 SGHRS and CDR2 YFSETQ.

The chain joins TRBV19 to TRBJ1-2; D is uncertain. Looked up from germline, CDR1 is LNHDA and CDR2 is SQIVND (reference sequence). The germline V and J ends were trimmed by 4 bases and 8 bases, with 17 bases remaining between them. CDR3 size: 14 residues. DNA for the CDR3: TGTGCCAGTAGTAAGACGGAATCAAGGAGAGGCTACACCTTC. Its protein product is CASSKTESRRGYTF.

V is TRBV28 and J is TRBJ1-1, with a tentative D call TRBD1 (6 bases). V lost 11 bases and J lost 3, with 10 bases in between. Germline loops: CDR1 MDHEN, CDR2 SYDVKM. The CDR3 covers 11 residues. In DNA form, the CDR3 reads TGTGCCGTCGCAGGGGACACTGAAGCTTTCTTT. The encoded protein is CAVAGDTEAFF.

The chain links TRBV15 to TRBJ2-5; no firm D call. The V gene's germline CDR1 is LNHNV and CDR2 YYDKDF (reference sequence). The CDR3 covers 15 residues. V was cut by 0 bases and J by 0 bases, with 8 bases left in between. The CDR3 nucleotides are TGTGCCACCAGCAGAGATAGGCACTACCAAGAGACCCAGTACTTC. This encodes CATSRDRHYQETQYF.

The chain has TRBV2 and TRBJ2-2; unclear D gene. With 2 bases removed from V and 3 bases from J, the gap between germline ends came to 10 bases. CDR3 length: 15 residues. Germline lookup yields CDR1 SNHLY and CDR2 FYNNEI. The CDR3 sequence: CASSEPRADTGELFF. The CDR3, as DNA: TGTGCCAGCAGTGAACCAAGGGCGGACACCGGGGAGCTGTTTTTT.

This chain uses TRBV10-3 with TRBJ2-2; D call uncertain. The CDR3 loop spans 19 amino acids. CDR1 is ENHRY and CDR2 is SYGVKD in the germline V gene. V was shortened by 0 bases and J by 6 bases, with 23 bases between the two germline ends. CDR3 sequence (DNA): TGTGCCATCAGTGAGTCGTTTCTTTCTGGCGAGACAAAGCCCGGGGAGCTGTTTTTT. Translation: CAISESFLSGETKPGELFF.

V gene TRBV10-3 combines with J gene TRBJ2-7; the D gene is possibly TRBD1 (5 bases). With 10 bases removed from V and 3 bases from J, the gap between germline ends came to 19 bases. CDR1 and CDR2 from the germline V gene are ENHRY and SYGVKD. The CDR3 loop spans 14 amino acids. In DNA, the CDR3 is TGTGCCACCGGTGGGGCTGACGTTATCTACGAGCAGTACTTC. As protein: CATGGADVIYEQYF.

The chain recombines TRBV6-6 with TRBJ2-2, with 15 bases identical to TRBD2. This CDR3 has 16 amino acids. Trimming cost V 6 bases and J 4 bases; bases outside gene matches: 3. Looked up from germline, CDR1 is MNHNY and CDR2 is SVGAGI (reference sequence). The DNA of the CDR3 is TGTGCCAGCAGAGGACTAGCGGGAGGGCCCACCGGGGAGCTGTTTTTT. It codes for CASRGLAGGPTGELFF.

The chain joins TRBV5-1 to TRBJ1-1, with D possibly matching TRBD1 (5 bases). This CDR3 contains 14 residues. Germline V gives CDR1 SGHRS, CDR2 YFSETQ. The V gene lost 4 bases and the J gene lost 2 bases, with 12 bases spanning the gap. In DNA form, the CDR3 reads TGCGCCAGCAGCGACCAGGGCTCCAACACTGAAGCTTTCTTT. Translated: CASSDQGSNTEAFF.

The genes are TRBV4-1 and TRBJ1-4; D might be TRBD1 (5 bases). This CDR3 has 14 amino acids. V shed 4 bases and J shed 4 bases, with 10 bases lying between them. Per germline, CDR1 MGHRA and CDR2 YSYEKL. CDR3: CASSLIQVNEKLFF. The CDR3 DNA sequence: TGCGCCAGCAGCCTTATACAGGTTAATGAAAAACTGTTTTTT.

The chain uses TRBV28 and TRBJ2-5; D unclear. This CDR3 is 12 amino acids long. The V end was cut by 4 bases, the J end by 5 bases, with 8 bases between. CDR1 MDHEN and CDR2 SYDVKM come from the germline V gene. Here the CDR3 DNA reads TGTGCCAGCAGTTCGGTGGTGGAGACCCAGTACTTC. It encodes CASSSVVETQYF.

In this sample, this clone turned up once. V is TRBV6-1 and J is TRBJ1-5; D may be TRBD1 (6 bases). This CDR3 has 13 amino acids. The V gene lost 5 bases and the J gene lost 6 bases, with 11 bases spanning the gap. The germline V gene has CDR1 MNHNS and CDR2 SASEGT. This CDR3 is CASSLQGTQPQHF. The CDR3 DNA sequence: TGTGCCAGCAGTCTACAGGGCACTCAGCCCCAGCATTTT.